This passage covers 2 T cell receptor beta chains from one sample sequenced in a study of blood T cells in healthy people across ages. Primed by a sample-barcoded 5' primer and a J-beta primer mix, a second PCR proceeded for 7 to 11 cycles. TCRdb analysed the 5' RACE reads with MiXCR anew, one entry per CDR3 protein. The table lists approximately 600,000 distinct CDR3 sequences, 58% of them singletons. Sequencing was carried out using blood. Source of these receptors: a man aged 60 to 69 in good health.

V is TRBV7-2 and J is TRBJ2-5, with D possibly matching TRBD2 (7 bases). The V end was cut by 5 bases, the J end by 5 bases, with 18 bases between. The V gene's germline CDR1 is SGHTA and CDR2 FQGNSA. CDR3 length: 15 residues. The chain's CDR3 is CASSPQTGRGETQYF. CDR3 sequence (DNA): TGTGCCAGCAGCCCCCAAACAGGGAGGGGGGAGACCCAGTACTTC.

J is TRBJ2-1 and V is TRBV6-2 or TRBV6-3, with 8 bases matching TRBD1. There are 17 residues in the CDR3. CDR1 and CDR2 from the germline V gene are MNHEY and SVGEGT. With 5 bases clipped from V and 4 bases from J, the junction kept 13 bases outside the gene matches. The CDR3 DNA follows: TGTGCCAGCAGTCCTATTTCGGGCAGGGGGCTTTACAATGAGCAGTTCTTC. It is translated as CASSPISGRGLYNEQFF.